This T cell receptor beta chain was observed in a study of T cells in tumors after PD-1 blockade. In the study overall: During anti-PD-1 treatment, some patients continued daily vismodegib 150 mg.

The table came from immunoSEQ multiplex PCR; TCRdb's copy has only in-frame clones and leaves some out. The table shows 60,000 to 75,000 clones, with approximately 74% occurring only once. General observations from the study: Peripheral recruitment is suggested, as some novel exhausted tumor clones were in pre-treatment blood.

This clone was counted once. Its specificity is not known. Genomic DNA template from tumor biopsies or peripheral blood, about 600 ng to 6,500 ng input. Germline-derived CDR1 and CDR2 are SGHVS and FNYEAQ. CDR3 length: 17 amino acids. V lost 5 bases and J lost 0, with 17 bases in between. This specimen was PBMCs, taken after anti-PD-1 treatment. The clonotype comes from a human donor with basal cell carcinoma. The chain links TRBV7-6 to TRBJ1-5; D call uncertain. The CDR3 loop reads CASSPYPHGNSNQPQHF. CDR3 coding DNA: TGTGCCAGCAGCCCCTATCCCCACGGCAATAGCAATCAGCCCCAGCATTTT.